This passage covers 14 T cell receptor beta chains from one sample sequenced in a study of cytomegalovirus exposure and HLA in healthy donors. PCR primers comprised 60 Vbeta and 13 Jbeta primers. The protocol was immunoSEQ multiplex PCR, while the TCRdb copy is restricted to in-frame clones and leaves out a portion. The sample has around 110,000 clones; 60% to 85% are singletons. The sample taken for sequencing was PBMCs. The source is a woman under 30 in good health and CMV-seronegative.

The rearrangement joins TRBV30 to TRBJ1-6, with a weak D call TRBD1 (6 bases). CDR3 length equals 14 residues. Trimming left V 3 bases short and J 7 bases short, with 13 bases between. Per the germline V gene, CDR1 is GTSNPN and CDR2 is SVGIG (reference sequence). The CDR3 nucleotides read TGTGCCTGGAGCAGAAGTAGGGGGAATTCACCCCTCCACTTT. This codes for CAWSRSRGNSPLHF.

The CDR3 sequence: CASSYSLETQYF. The CDR3 DNA reads TGTGCCAGCAGTTACTCCTTGGAGACCCAGTACTTC. The chain carries TRBV6-5 and TRBJ2-5; unclear D gene. Germline CDR1 MNHEY, CDR2 SVGAGI. V was trimmed by 0 bases and J by 5 bases, leaving 4 bases between them. The CDR3 has 12 residues.

The sample holds a few counts of this clone. The chain links TRBV11-2 to TRBJ1-6; D is possibly TRBD1 (5 bases). V was trimmed by 1 base and J by 7 bases, leaving 8 bases between them. CDR1 and CDR2 (germline): SGHAT, FQNNGV. This CDR3 region has 14 residues. The CDR3 reads CASSLVQGNSPLHF. The CDR3 DNA sequence: TGTGCCAGCAGCTTAGTCCAGGGAAATTCACCCCTCCACTTT.

V gene TRBV5-1 combines with J gene TRBJ2-7; 7 bases line up with TRBD1. Germline V gene lookup returns CDR1 SGHRS and CDR2 YFSETQ. Unmatched junction bases numbered 5, after V lost 3 bases and J lost 2 bases. The CDR3 consists of 14 residues. The CDR3 DNA reads TGCGCCAGCAGCTCGACAGGGCTTACCTACGAGCAGTACTTC. This gives the protein CASSSTGLTYEQYF.

Concerning this clone itself: One end of the junction is discordant with germline, which a read error may explain. The V and J genes are TRBV4-1 and TRBJ1-5; tentatively, D is TRBD1 (5 bases). The germline V gene encodes CDR1 MGHRA and CDR2 YSYEKL. The CDR3 sequence is 17 residues long. The CDR3 nucleotides read TGCGCCAGCAGCGAAGATACCAGGGACTGGAGTAATCAGCCCCAGCATTTT. Its protein product is CASSEDTRDWSNQPQHF.

The rearrangement links TRBV6-6 to TRBJ2-5; D is perhaps TRBD2 (6 bases). V gave up 0 bases and J gave up 2 bases, with 7 bases separating them. CDR1 is MNHNY, CDR2 SVGAGI, per germline (reference sequence). The CDR3 is 14 residues long. The CDR3 bases are TGTGCCAGCAGTTACTCGGGGGGACAAGAGACCCAGTACTTC. As protein: CASSYSGGQETQYF.

V usage is TRBV27 and J usage is TRBJ1-2; 7 nucleotides line up with TRBD1. This CDR3 is 14 amino acids long. The germline gives CDR1 MNHEY, CDR2 SMNVEV (reference sequence). Trimming took 9 bases from V and 7 from J; bases not matched to a gene: 14. The CDR3 reads CASSTGALSRGYTF. DNA of the CDR3: TGTGCCAGTTCTACAGGGGCGCTGTCTCGTGGCTACACCTTC.

This sequence joins TRBV20-1 and TRBJ1-2; D might be TRBD1 (6 bases). Per germline, CDR1 DFQATT and CDR2 SNEGSKA (reference sequence). Trimming left V 5 bases short and J 8 bases short, with 9 bases between. CDR3 length equals 10 residues. The CDR3 nucleotides read TGCAGTGCTGAGGGGGAAGGCTACACCTTC. Its protein is CSAEGEGYTF.

The V gene is TRBV27, the J gene TRBJ1-1, with unresolved D. Per the germline V gene, CDR1 is MNHEY and CDR2 is SMNVEV (reference sequence). V was trimmed by 1 base and J by 1 base, leaving 7 bases between them. This CDR3 spans 14 amino acids. The CDR3 loop reads CASSLYEANTEAFF. Written as DNA, the CDR3 is TGTGCCAGCAGTTTATATGAGGCGAACACTGAAGCTTTCTTT.

V usage is TRBV5-1 and J usage is TRBJ1-1; D perhaps matches TRBD1 (5 bases). V shed 1 base and J shed 0 bases, with 16 bases lying between them. The CDR3 extends over 17 amino acids. Germline CDR1 SGHRS, CDR2 YFSETQ. Written as DNA, the CDR3 is TGCGCCAGCAGCTTGTCAGGGACTGTTGGGGTGAACACTGAAGCTTTCTTT. It specifies CASSLSGTVGVNTEAFF.

In this sample, this clone turned up a few times. J is TRBJ1-3 and V is TRBV28; 10 positions match TRBD1. CDR3 length equals 17 residues. CDR1 is MDHEN and CDR2 is SYDVKM in the germline V gene. Unmatched junction bases numbered 6, after V lost 4 bases and J lost 0 bases. CDR3 amino acids: CASSSWTGGSSGNTIYF. The CDR3 region has the DNA TGTGCCAGCAGTTCCTGGACAGGGGGAAGCTCTGGAAACACCATATATTTT.

This chain joins TRBV28 and TRBJ1-3, with TRBD1 as a possible D gene (6 bases). Trimming removed 8 bases at V and 2 bases at J, with 13 bases between. Germline V gene data show CDR1 as MDHEN and CDR2 as SYDVKM. The CDR3 is 14 residues long. CDR3 loop: CASGPTGTGNTIYF. CDR3 sequence (DNA): TGTGCCAGCGGCCCTACAGGGACTGGAAACACCATATATTTT.

V and J are TRBV6-1 and TRBJ2-7; perhaps TRBD2 as D (5 bases). Trimming left V 7 bases short and J 2 bases short, with 9 bases between. The CDR3 has 12 amino acids. The germline gives CDR1 MNHNS, CDR2 SASEGT. The CDR3 loop is CASKLGPYEQYF. CDR3 in DNA: TGTGCCAGCAAACTAGGGCCCTACGAGCAGTACTTC.

The rearrangement links TRBV28 to TRBJ1-5; D ambiguous. The germline V gene has CDR1 MDHEN and CDR2 SYDVKM. Trimming pared 3 bases from V and 4 bases from J, leaving 13 bases between. This CDR3 comprises 15 residues. The chain's CDR3 is CASSFPNGRNQPQHF. The CDR3 DNA reads as TGTGCCAGCAGTTTCCCTAATGGGCGAAATCAGCCCCAGCATTTT. Based on the CDR3 plus reference TRBV28 and TRBJ1-5, the full variable domain is DVKVTQSSRYLVKRTGEKVFLECVQDMDHENMFWYRQDPGLGLRLIYFSYDVKMKEKGDIPEGYSVSREKKERFSLILESASTNQTSMYLCASSFPNGRNQPQHFGDGTRLSIL.